This TCR beta chain was captured by sequencing in a study of lymphopenia after photon versus proton radiotherapy. Overall study findings and caveats: Authors raise, but do not show, better survival with proton therapy. Post-nadir diversity loss with photons came from oligoclonal expansion, particularly CD8+ Temra cells.

This clone was picked up a small number of times. Its antigen is unknown. The sample carries other DNA sequences with the same CDR3. Trimming removed 0 bases at V and 5 bases at J, with 4 bases between. The CDR3 totals 12 residues. From germline, CDR1 is SGDLS and CDR2 YYNGEE. Clones were read by immunoSEQ multiplex PCR, and TCRdb kept only the in-frame ones, dropping some. The table shows about 45,000 clones, with 85% occurring only once. This chain joins TRBV9 and TRBJ2-3; D uncertain. Source: peripheral blood, taken from a patient treated with photon-based radiotherapy. The clonotype was recovered from a man aged 40-49 years with gastric cancer. Written as DNA, the CDR3 is TGTGCCAGCAGCGTAGGTGGAGATACGCAGTATTTT. Its translation: CASSVGGDTQYF.